The 25 T cell receptor beta chains presented below share a single source sample, sequenced in a study of cytomegalovirus exposure and HLA in healthy donors. Primers: 60 Vbeta forward and 13 Jbeta reverse. TCRdb's copy holds only in-frame clones and misses some; the assay was immunoSEQ multiplex PCR. This table has 110,000 to 150,000 clones, more than 9.5% appearing once. The sequencing input was PBMCs. All receptors derive from a man aged 45 to 65 in good health and CMV-seronegative.

The sample holds a few counts of this clone. The chain links TRBV15 to TRBJ2-1; the match to TRBD2 covers 8 bases. Germline loops: CDR1 LNHNV, CDR2 YYDKDF (reference sequence). The trim removed 0 bases at V and 10 bases at J, leaving 14 bases unmatched. The CDR3 is 17 amino acids. CDR3 in DNA: TGTGCCACCAGCAGAGATCCGGCGGGGGGTTGGGTTGAGGAGCAGTTCTTC. This gives the protein CATSRDPAGGWVEEQFF.

This clone was picked up a small number of times. This chain uses TRBV7-2 with TRBJ2-3; 9 nucleotides agree with TRBD1. The germline V gene encodes CDR1 SGHTA and CDR2 FQGNSA. The length of the CDR3 is 18 residues. The trim removed 3 bases at V and 3 bases at J, leaving 13 bases unmatched. The CDR3, as DNA: TGTGCCAGCAGCTTTAGATATCAGGGGACAGGGCGTACAGATACGCAGTATTTT. This codes for CASSFRYQGTGRTDTQYF.

This clone has only a few counts. The V and J genes are TRBV7-9 and TRBJ2-7, with 9 bases that match TRBD2. CDR1 is SEHNR, CDR2 FQNEAQ, per germline (reference sequence). The V gene end was trimmed by 4 bases and the J gene end by 5 bases; junction bases not matched to a gene: 9. This CDR3 is built from 15 residues. In nucleotides, the CDR3 is TGTGCCAGCAGCTCGGCAAAAGCGGGAGGAAACGAGCAGTACTTC. It translates to CASSSAKAGGNEQYF.

The V call is TRBV7-3, the J call TRBJ1-1; a weak D match, TRBD1 (6 bases). Between the trimmed V and J ends, which lost 2 bases and 6 bases, there was a span of 16 bases. This CDR3 is 15 amino acids long. Germline lookup yields CDR1 SGHTA and CDR2 FQGTGA. Here the CDR3 reads CASSLGGARMAEAFF. CDR3 nucleotide sequence: TGTGCCAGCAGCTTAGGGGGGGCGAGGATGGCTGAAGCTTTCTTT.

This chain uses TRBV10-3 with TRBJ2-5, with D tentatively TRBD2 (6 bases). The CDR3 is 13 amino acids. From germline, CDR1 is ENHRY and CDR2 SYGVKD. V was clipped by 3 bases and J by 7 bases, with 12 bases between them. The DNA of the CDR3 is TGTGCCATCAGTGATTGGGGGGTCGGGACCCAGTACTTC. Protein product: CAISDWGVGTQYF.

The chain has TRBV5-1 and TRBJ2-2, with 8 bases identical to TRBD1. CDR1 SGHRS and CDR2 YFSETQ come from the germline V gene. This CDR3 has 15 amino acids. V gave up 8 bases and J gave up 3 bases; unmatched junction bases: 9. The CDR3 bases are TGCGCCAGTAACTCAGGGGGCGCGGACACCGGGGAGCTGTTTTTT. Translated: CASNSGGADTGELFF.

The sample holds a few counts of this clone. The gene calls are TRBV7-2 and TRBJ1-5; D is ambiguous. The CDR3 loop spans 14 amino acids. From germline, CDR1 is SGHTA and CDR2 FQGNSA. Trimming took 1 base from V and 5 from J, leaving 9 bases between them. For the CDR3, the DNA is TGTGCCAGCAGCTTAGGCGGGTTCTATCAGCCCCAGCATTTT. Translated: CASSLGGFYQPQHF.

The chain recombines TRBV25-1 with TRBJ2-7, with D uncertain. The CDR3 extends over 14 amino acids. With 3 bases removed from V and 2 bases from J, the gap between germline ends came to 11 bases. Per the germline V gene, CDR1 is MGHDK and CDR2 is SYGVNS. CDR3 sequence reads: CASSDRVLTYEQYF. Here the CDR3 DNA reads TGTGCCAGCAGTGACCGGGTCCTCACCTACGAGCAGTACTTC.

The sample holds a few counts of this clone. This chain joins TRBV6-6 and TRBJ1-5; 7 bases are shared with TRBD1. Looked up from germline, CDR1 is MNHNY and CDR2 is SVGAGI (reference sequence). This CDR3 contains 15 residues. V dropped 7 bases and J dropped 4; count of bases not matched to a gene: 10. The CDR3 coding sequence is TGTGCCAGCATGTTATTCGGGACAGCTAATCAGCCCCAGCATTTT. Translating it yields CASMLFGTANQPQHF.

Regarding this clone: The sample carries other DNA sequences with the same CDR3. The CDR3 spells CAWSGTSRGGYTF. CDR3 DNA: TGTGCCTGGAGCGGGACTTCTCGCGGTGGCTACACCTTC. V is TRBV30 and J is TRBJ1-2, with D maybe TRBD1 (5 bases). Germline V gene lookup returns CDR1 GTSNPN and CDR2 SVGIG (reference sequence). V was cut by 3 bases and J by 7 bases, with 15 bases left in between. The CDR3 is 13 residues long.

With respect to this clone: One end of the junction is discordant with germline, which a read error may explain. V is TRBV7-7 and J is TRBJ2-1; D ambiguous. The CDR3 has 15 residues. The germline gives CDR1 SSHAT, CDR2 FNYEAQ (reference sequence). CDR3 residues: CASSPVSLNHGEQFF. The CDR3 bases are TGTGCTAGCAGCCCCGTGTCCCTAAACCACGGTGAGCAGTTCTTC. Based on the CDR3 plus reference TRBV7-7 and TRBJ2-1, the full variable domain is GAGVSQSPRYKVTKRGQDVTLRCDPISSHATLYWYQQALGQGPEFLTYFNYEAQPDKSGLPSDRFSAERPEGSISTLTIQRTEQRDSAMYRCASSPVSLNHGEQFFGPGTRLTVL.

This clone was seen a few times. This chain links TRBV20-1 with TRBJ1-3, with D maybe TRBD1 (6 bases). Per germline, CDR1 DFQATT and CDR2 SNEGSKA (reference sequence). The CDR3 is made up of 11 amino acids. V lost 5 bases and J lost 9, with 11 bases in between. Written as DNA, the CDR3 is TGCAGTGCTGAGATCAGGGGCACCATATATTTT. It specifies CSAEIRGTIYF.

The chain carries TRBV19 and TRBJ2-7, with TRBD1 matching 7 bases. Germline-derived CDR1 and CDR2 are LNHDA and SQIVND (reference sequence). CDR3 length equals 13 residues. V dropped 5 bases and J dropped 13; count of bases not matched to a gene: 14. The DNA for the CDR3 is TGTGCCAGTAGTTCAAGGGCCGGGACAGATCAATACTTC. This encodes CASSSRAGTDQYF.

CDR3 DNA: TGTGCCAGCAGCTATACAGGGAACACTGAAGCTTTCTTT. Translating gives CASSYTGNTEAFF. This rearrangement joins TRBV14 to TRBJ1-1; possible D gene TRBD1, 5 bases. V was shortened by 5 bases and J by 1 base, with 8 bases between the two germline ends. The germline gives CDR1 SGHDN, CDR2 FVKESK. The CDR3 spans 13 residues. Full variable domain (outside the CDR3, taken from reference TRBV14 and TRBJ1-1): EAGVTQFPSHSVIEKGQTVTLRCDPISGHDNLYWYRRVMGKEIKFLLHFVKESKQDESGMPNNRFLAERTGGTYSTLKVQPAELEDSGVYFCASSYTGNTEAFFGQGTRLTVV.

This clone has more than one count but fewer than ten. J is TRBJ1-2 and V is TRBV2, with TRBD1 identical over 9 bases. The CDR3 runs to 15 residues. Unmatched junction bases numbered 14, after V lost 7 bases and J lost 8 bases. The germline V gene encodes CDR1 SNHLY and CDR2 FYNNEI. The DNA for the CDR3 is TGTGCCAGCACCTACGTTAGGGACAGGGAAGGCGGCTACACCTTC. This sequence encodes CASTYVRDREGGYTF.

The chain links TRBV5-1 to TRBJ2-6, with TRBD1 as a possible D gene (5 bases). Germline V gene data show CDR1 as SGHRS and CDR2 as YFSETQ. V lost 3 bases and J lost 1, with 11 bases in between. The CDR3 is made up of 16 amino acids. CDR3 sequence reads: CASSSADSSGANVLTF. The CDR3 region has the DNA TGCGCCAGCAGCTCTGCAGACAGTTCTGGGGCCAACGTCCTGACTTTC.

This clone was recorded a few times. The chain couples TRBV5-1 to TRBJ1-1, with a possible D match to TRBD1 (5 bases). Trimming removed 1 base from V and 3 bases from J, with 13 bases in between. The CDR3 runs to 15 residues. Germline V gene sequence: CDR1 SGHRS, CDR2 YFSETQ. CDR3 region: CASSLLMGGDTEAFF. The DNA for the CDR3 is TGCGCCAGCAGCTTGCTTATGGGGGGGGACACTGAAGCTTTCTTT.

This clone turned up a few times. J is TRBJ2-1 and V is TRBV5-1; TRBD2 matches 7 bases. This CDR3 region has 14 residues. Germline V gene lookup returns CDR1 SGHRS and CDR2 YFSETQ. Trimming cost V 0 bases and J 9 bases; bases outside gene matches: 6. Written as DNA, the CDR3 is TGCGCCAGCAGCTTGGGGCGGGAGCAGCTTGAGCAGTTCTTC. Protein product: CASSLGREQLEQFF.

This clone was detected a few times. The gene calls are TRBV6-4 and TRBJ2-5; the D gene is possibly TRBD2 (7 bases). The CDR3 has 13 residues. Deletions cut 3 bases from V and 7 bases from J, with 12 bases between. CDR1 and CDR2 (germline): MRHNA, SNTAGT. This CDR3 is CASSEGGGGTQYF. CDR3 nucleotide sequence: TGTGCCAGCAGTGAAGGCGGGGGCGGGACCCAGTACTTC.

The chain uses TRBV5-6 and TRBJ2-1; TRBD2 is a possible D gene (7 bases). CDR1 SGHDT and CDR2 YYEEEE come from the germline V gene. This CDR3 region has 15 residues. Trimming removed 4 bases at V and 0 bases at J, with 11 bases between. For the CDR3, the DNA is TGTGCCAGCAGCGGGGGGGCGAGCTCCTACAATGAGCAGTTCTTC. Amino acids: CASSGGASSYNEQFF.

The CDR3 spells CASSQGGQPYEQYF. Written as DNA, the CDR3 is TGTGCCAGCAGCCAAGGGGGACAACCCTACGAGCAGTACTTC. This chain links TRBV14 with TRBJ2-7, with D perhaps TRBD1 (6 bases). V lost 1 base and J lost 2, with 9 bases in between. Germline V gives CDR1 SGHDN, CDR2 FVKESK. This CDR3 is built from 14 residues.

The chain couples TRBV7-3 to TRBJ2-3, with D perhaps matching TRBD2 (6 bases). V lost 1 base and J 4 bases, leaving 15 bases between the germline ends. This CDR3 comprises 16 residues. CDR1 is SGHTA, CDR2 FQGTGA, per germline. CDR3 in DNA: TGTGCCAGCAGCTTAAACCGGGACTCCGTGGCAGATACGCAGTATTTT. Translated: CASSLNRDSVADTQYF. The whole variable domain, filled in from reference TRBV7-3 and TRBJ2-3, reads GAGVSQTPSNKVTEKGKYVELRCDPISGHTALYWYRQSLGQGPEFLIYFQGTGAADDSGLPNDRFFAVRPEGSVSTLKIQRTERGDSAVYLCASSLNRDSVADTQYFGPGTRLTVL.

Only a few counts were recorded for this clone. The J gene is TRBJ2-4, the V gene TRBV10-1; TRBD1 might be the D (5 bases). Germline-derived CDR1 and CDR2 are WNHNN and SYGVQD (reference sequence). Trimming pared 5 bases from V and 7 bases from J, leaving 6 bases between. There are 11 residues in the CDR3. This CDR3 reads CASSRQNIQYF. In nucleotides, the CDR3 is TGCGCCAGCAGTAGACAGAACATTCAGTACTTC.

The table lists this clone with a few counts. This rearrangement joins TRBV11-2 to TRBJ2-7; maybe TRBD1 (6 bases). From germline, CDR1 is SGHAT and CDR2 FQNNGV. The V and J ends lost 3 bases and 3 bases respectively, with 15 bases between them. CDR3 size: 15 residues. The CDR3 sequence: CASSFGQYISYEQYF. DNA for the CDR3: TGTGCCAGCAGCTTCGGACAGTATATTAGCTACGAGCAGTACTTC.

This clone was counted between two and nine times. The CDR3 loop is CASSLEGRGHGELFF. In nucleotides, the CDR3 is TGCGCCAGCAGCTTGGAAGGCAGGGGGCACGGGGAGCTGTTTTTT. This chain connects TRBV5-1 to TRBJ2-2; the match to TRBD1 covers 8 bases. The CDR3 totals 15 residues. V gave up 0 bases and J gave up 7 bases; unmatched junction bases: 5. The germline CDR1 and CDR2 sequences are SGHRS and YFSETQ.